This TCR beta chain is from a study of a mutant IDH1 vaccine in newly diagnosed glioma. Time point defined: baseline, week 1 (first vaccination visit). Treatment defined: pre-vaccination baseline after standard-of-care therapy. Germline CDR1 reads MGHDK; CDR2 reads SYGVNS. The CDR3 runs to 14 residues. V was clipped by 2 bases and J by 1 base, with 8 bases between them. Repertoires were generated with immunoSEQ multiplex PCR, while TCRdb's copy carries only in-frame clones and drops some. Found here are tens of thousands of clones, roughly 93% of them singletons; the top ten hold about 1.2%. The TCR sequence derives from a man aged 40-49 years with glioma. The V call is TRBV25-1, the J call TRBJ2-5; TRBD1 is a possible D gene (5 bases). The sequencing used PBMCs, collected from a glioma patient treated with radiotherapy, temozolomide or both. The CDR3 DNA reads as TGTGCCAGCAGTGAAATGACAGTCCAAGAGACCCAGTACTTC. It specifies CASSEMTVQETQYF. Based on the CDR3 plus reference TRBV25-1 and TRBJ2-5, the full variable domain is EADIYQTPRYLVIGTGKKITLECSQTMGHDKMYWYQQDPGMELHLIHYSYGVNSTEKGDLSSESTVSRIRTEHFPLTLESARPSHTSQYLCASSEMTVQETQYFGPGTRLLVL.